Listed below are T cell receptor beta chains from one sample, sequenced in a study of human T cells and chemical hapten exposure. MiXCR, applied by TCRdb to the RACE reads, yields one record per CDR3 protein. This table has under 100,000 distinct CDR3 sequences, roughly 10% appearing once. This specimen consisted of whole blood, obtained in connection with sensitization to the hapten diphenylcyclopropenone (DPC). The receptors originated from a woman in her twenties or thirties with alopecia areata. Some clones in this sample may be carry-over from other donors' samples. Both conserved end residues are part of each CDR3. The order of the fields is CDR3 length, clone size, V gene, J gene, D gene, CDR3 DNA, CDR3 protein. A D gene is named only where the DNA matches it firmly. Size values are once, few and many counts, or a class for expanded clones, and some rows have none.

>12|many|TRBV7-9|TRBJ1-1|.
.
CASSLVGAGNVF
>19|.|TRBV29-1|TRBJ2-5|TRBD1
TGCAGCGTTGAAGACTCCGGGACAGGTTTGATAGTAATCCAAGAGACCCAGTACTTC
CSVEDSGTGLIVIQETQYF
>14|.|TRBV7-2|TRBJ2-1|TRBD1
TGTGCCAGCAGCCGTGACAGGGGCTTAAATGAGCAGTTCTTC
CASSRDRGLNEQFF
>15|many|TRBV5-1|TRBJ2-5|.
TGCGCCAGCAGCTTGGGGGCCGGGGACCAAGAGACCCAGTACTTC
CASSLGAGDQETQYF
>14|many|TRBV7-2|TRBJ1-5|.
TGTGCCAGCAGCCCGGGACTAAGCAATCAGCCCCAGCATTTT
CASSPGLSNQPQHF
>13|few|TRBV6-2/TRBV6-3|TRBJ2-3|.
TGTGCCAGCAGTGACGGATTCACAGATACGCAGTATTTT
CASSDGFTDTQYF
>12|many|TRBV7-2|TRBJ2-7|.
TGTGCCAGCAGCGCACAGGGCTACGAGCAGTACTTC
CASSAQGYEQYF
>11|.|TRBV20-1|TRBJ1-1|.
TGCAGTGCTAGTCGGGACACTGAAGCTTTCTTT
CSASRDTEAFF
>11|many|TRBV11-2|TRBJ2-3|.
TGTGCCAGCAGCTTAGGGGATACGCAGTATTTT
CASSLGDTQYF
>16|many|TRBV6-2/TRBV6-3|TRBJ2-7|.
TGTGCCAGCAGTTTCGGGCTGGTAGGAGAATCGTACGAGCAGTACTTC
CASSFGLVGESYEQYF
>13|many|TRBV2|TRBJ2-3|.
TGTGCCAACACGGGACTCCTAACAGATACGCAGTATTTT
CANTGLLTDTQYF
>11|.|TRBV29-1|TRBJ1-2|.
TGCAGCGTTCCAGGGTTCTATGGCTACACCTTC
CSVPGFYGYTF
>15|many|TRBV4-3|TRBJ2-7|TRBD1
TGCGCCAGCAGCCAAGATCCGGACAGGACCTACGAGCAGTACTTC
CASSQDPDRTYEQYF
>15|few|TRBV6-2/TRBV6-3|TRBJ2-5|TRBD2
TGTGCCAGCAGTTACTGGAGCGGGGGGGAAGAGACCCAGTACTTC
CASSYWSGGEETQYF
>12|many|TRBV10-3|TRBJ1-5|.
TGTGCCATCAGGGACAAGAATCAGCCCCAGCATTTT
CAIRDKNQPQHF
>20|few|TRBV5-1|TRBJ2-1|.
TGCGCCAGCAGAAGAAATGGGGTGAGTCGGAACCCTAGTTCCGCCAATGAGCAGTTCTTC
CASRRNGVSRNPSSANEQFF
>12|many|TRBV7-6|TRBJ2-3|.
TGTGCCAGCAGCTCAAACACAGATACGCAGTATTTT
CASSSNTDTQYF
>11|many|TRBV20-1|TRBJ2-3|.
TGCAGTGCTCTGCTCACAGATACGCAGTATTTT
CSALLTDTQYF
>14|.|TRBV5-1|TRBJ2-1|.
TGCGCCACCCACTCCGGACAGCAATACAATGAGCAGTTCTTC
CATHSGQQYNEQFF
>13|.|TRBV28|TRBJ1-5|.
TGTGCCAGCAAACAGGGCTCCGGGCAGCCCCAGCATTTT
CASKQGSGQPQHF
>10|many|TRBV29-1|TRBJ2-3|.
TGCAGCACTCTAGGGGATACGCAGTATTTT
CSTLGDTQYF
>16|.|TRBV11-2|TRBJ2-2|TRBD2
TGTGCCAGCAGCGGGGGACTAGCGGGTTCCACCGGGGAGCTGTTTTTT
CASSGGLAGSTGELFF
>12|.|TRBV18|TRBJ1-1|.
TGTGCCAGCGGGCGAGGTGACAGGAAAGCTTTCTTT
CASGRGDRKAFF
>12|many|TRBV3-1|TRBJ1-1|TRBD1
TGTGCCAGCCCCGGGACAGCCCCTGAAGCTTTCTTT
CASPGTAPEAFF
>15|many|TRBV28|TRBJ2-7|.
TGTGCCAGCAGTTTAGGGGGTCAAAGCACCTACGAGCAGTACTTC
CASSLGGQSTYEQYF
>15|few|TRBV5-5|TRBJ2-2|TRBD1
TGTGCCAGCAGGCCTACAGGGGCGAACACCGGGGAGCTGTTTTTT
CASRPTGANTGELFF
>13|.|TRBV10-3|TRBJ2-7|.
TGTGCCATCAGTGAGACTGTTTCCTACGAGCAGTACTTC
CAISETVSYEQYF
>17|many|TRBV7-2|TRBJ2-3|TRBD2
TGTGCCAGCAGCCCAAATAGCGGGGGGGCCAGTCAAGATACGCAGTATTTT
CASSPNSGGASQDTQYF
>12|many|TRBV29-1|TRBJ2-5|.
TGCAGCGTTGAAGGCCCACAAGAGACCCAGTACTTC
CSVEGPQETQYF
>12|.|TRBV12-3/TRBV12-4|TRBJ2-1|.
TGTGCCAGCAGTTTAGTGGCCTCCGGGCAGTTCTTT
CASSLVASGQFF
>18|.|TRBV9|TRBJ2-2|.
TGTGCCAGCAGCGTAGTTGCGCTGGACCCCTTTAACACCGGGGAGCTGTTTTTT
CASSVVALDPFNTGELFF
>13|many|TRBV7-9|TRBJ2-2|.
TGTGCCAGCAGCTTGGTCATCACCGGGGAGCTGTTTTTT
CASSLVITGELFF
>13|many|TRBV20-1|TRBJ2-7|.
TGCAGTGCTCTAGAGATTTGGGGGCACGAGCAGTACTTC
CSALEIWGHEQYF
>16|.|TRBV11-2|TRBJ2-2|.
TGTGCCAGCAGCTTAGGGATGGGACCGAACACCGGGGAGCTGTTTTTT
CASSLGMGPNTGELFF
>14|.|TRBV29-1|TRBJ2-7|TRBD1
TGCAGATTACCTCGGGACAGGTCTAACTACGAGCAGTACTTC
CRLPRDRSNYEQYF
>13|many|TRBV7-3|TRBJ1-1|.
TGTGCCAGCAGCCGCTTCCGTGGGACTGAAGCTTTCTTT
CASSRFRGTEAFF
>16|few|TRBV7-2|TRBJ2-3|TRBD2
TGTGCCAGCAGCTTAGTGCAGCGGGGGGGCCAAGATACGCAGTATTTT
CASSLVQRGGQDTQYF
>13|many|TRBV4-3|TRBJ1-2|TRBD1
TGCGCCAGCAGCCAAGAGACAGGGGGTGGCTACACCTTC
CASSQETGGGYTF
>14|many|TRBV6-1|TRBJ1-2|TRBD1
TGTGCCAGCGGTTCAGGGGGCCTTTTGTATGGCTACACCTTC
CASGSGGLLYGYTF
>13|.|TRBV7-2|TRBJ2-3|.
TGTGCCAGCAGCTTAGCGGGGGAAGATACGCAGTATTTT
CASSLAGEDTQYF
>14|many|TRBV4-1|TRBJ1-5|.
TGCGCCAGCAGCCAAGATGCAGGGAATCAGCCCCAGCATTTT
CASSQDAGNQPQHF
>15|.|TRBV30|TRBJ1-6|.
TGTGCCTGGAGAGGTGACGGTCGAAGTGATTCACCCCTCCACTTT
CAWRGDGRSDSPLHF
>13|.|TRBV4-2|TRBJ1-5|.
TGTGCCAGCAGCCATGGGGGATCCCAGCCCCAGCATTTT
CASSHGGSQPQHF
>14|few|TRBV6-5|TRBJ2-7|TRBD1
TGTGCCAGCAGTCCTAACCGGGACAGACTTGAGCAGTACTTC
CASSPNRDRLEQYF
>15|many|TRBV2|TRBJ1-5|.
TGTGCCAGCAGTGAGGAGGCGGGGAGCAATCAGCCCCAGCATTTT
CASSEEAGSNQPQHF
>14|many|TRBV20-1|TRBJ2-1|.
TGCAGTGCTACGGTTTTATTCTCCTACAATGAGCAGTTCTTC
CSATVLFSYNEQFF
>15|.|TRBV10-3|TRBJ2-1|.
TGTGCCATTTCTACTTCGGGAGCCATCTACAATGAGCAGTTCTTC
CAISTSGAIYNEQFF
>14|many|TRBV28|TRBJ1-2|.
TGTGCCAGCAGTTTCTTCCAGGACCTCTATGGCTACACCTTC
CASSFFQDLYGYTF
>17|.|TRBV5-1|TRBJ1-1|.
TGCGCCAGCAGCCCCCAACCGTGGGGGGGCCCGAACACTGAAGCTTTCTTT
CASSPQPWGGPNTEAFF
>15|.|TRBV4-1|TRBJ1-4|.
TGCGCCAGCAGCCAGGGGGGACGGACTAATGAAAAACTGTTTTTT
CASSQGGRTNEKLFF
>14|.|TRBV9|TRBJ1-1|.
TGTGCCAGCAGCGTAGGTGGTTGGACAGTTGAAGCTTTCTTT
CASSVGGWTVEAFF